This entry lists 2 T cell receptor beta chains sequenced from one sample in a study of a mutant IDH1 vaccine in newly diagnosed glioma. Time point specified: baseline, week 1 (first vaccination visit). Treatment in this sample: pre-vaccination baseline after standard-of-care therapy. Only in-frame clones appear in the TCRdb table, and some are missing; sequencing was by immunoSEQ multiplex PCR. The sample comprises about 59,000 clones, 91% of which are singletons, and over 2.5% rests with the top ten. The sequenced sample was PBMCs, obtained from a glioma patient treated with radiotherapy, temozolomide or both. Every receptor here comes from a man in his forties or fifties with glioma.

The gene calls are TRBV9 and TRBJ2-5, with D perhaps assigned TRBD1 or TRBD2 (7 bases each). The V end was cut by 0 bases, the J end by 5 bases, with 11 bases between. Germline assignment: CDR1 SGDLS and CDR2 YYNGEE. The CDR3 runs to 14 residues. The CDR3 reads CASSVEGGGETQYF. CDR3 DNA sequence: TGTGCCAGCAGCGTAGAGGGAGGGGGCGAGACCCAGTACTTC.

The CDR3 bases are TGTGCCAGCAGCTTGATTTCAGGGTTGGCCGGGGAGCTGTTTTTT. Its protein is CASSLISGLAGELFF. The rearrangement links TRBV7-3 to TRBJ2-2; D is possibly TRBD1 (5 bases). Germline CDR1 is SGHTA and CDR2 is FQGTGA. V was pared by 3 bases and J by 6 bases, with 14 bases between. The CDR3 contains 15 residues.